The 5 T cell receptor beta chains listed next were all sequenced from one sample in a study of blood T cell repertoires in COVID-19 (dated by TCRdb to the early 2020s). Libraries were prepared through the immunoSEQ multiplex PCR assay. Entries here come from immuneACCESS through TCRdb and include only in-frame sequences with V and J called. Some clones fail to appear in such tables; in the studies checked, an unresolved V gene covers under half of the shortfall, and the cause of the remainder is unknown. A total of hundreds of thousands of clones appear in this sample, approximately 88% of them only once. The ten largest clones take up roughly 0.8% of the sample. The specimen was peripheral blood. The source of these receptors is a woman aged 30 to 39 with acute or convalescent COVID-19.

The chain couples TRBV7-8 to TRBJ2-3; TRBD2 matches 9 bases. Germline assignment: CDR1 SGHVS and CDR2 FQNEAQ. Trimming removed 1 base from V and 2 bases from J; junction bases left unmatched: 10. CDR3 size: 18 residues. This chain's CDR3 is CASSLVGASGAYTDTQYF. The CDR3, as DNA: TGTGCCAGCAGCTTAGTTGGGGCTAGCGGGGCGTACACAGATACGCAGTATTTT.

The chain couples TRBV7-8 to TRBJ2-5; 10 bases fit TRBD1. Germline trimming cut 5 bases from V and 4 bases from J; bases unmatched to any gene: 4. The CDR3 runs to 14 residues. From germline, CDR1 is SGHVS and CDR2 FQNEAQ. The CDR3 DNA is TGTGCCAGCAGCCTAGGGGACAGGGGAGAGACCCAGTACTTC. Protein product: CASSLGDRGETQYF. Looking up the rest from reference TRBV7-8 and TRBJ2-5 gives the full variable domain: GAGVSQSPRYKVAKRGQDVALRCDPISGHVSLFWYQQALGQGPEFLTYFQNEAQLDKSGLPSDRFFAERPEGSVSTLKIQRTQQEDSAVYLCASSLGDRGETQYFGPGTRLLVL.

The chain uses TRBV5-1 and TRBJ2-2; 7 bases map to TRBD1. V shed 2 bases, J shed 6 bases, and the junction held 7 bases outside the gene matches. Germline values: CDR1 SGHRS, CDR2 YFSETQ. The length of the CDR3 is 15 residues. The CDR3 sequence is CASSFEQGFSGELFF. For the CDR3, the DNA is TGCGCCAGCAGCTTTGAACAGGGGTTTTCCGGGGAGCTGTTTTTT.

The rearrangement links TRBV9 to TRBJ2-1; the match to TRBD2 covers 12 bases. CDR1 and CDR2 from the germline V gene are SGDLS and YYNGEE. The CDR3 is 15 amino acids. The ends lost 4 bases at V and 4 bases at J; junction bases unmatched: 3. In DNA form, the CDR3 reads TGTGCCAGCAGCACTAGCGGGAGGTCGTACAATGAGCAGTTCTTC. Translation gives CASSTSGRSYNEQFF.

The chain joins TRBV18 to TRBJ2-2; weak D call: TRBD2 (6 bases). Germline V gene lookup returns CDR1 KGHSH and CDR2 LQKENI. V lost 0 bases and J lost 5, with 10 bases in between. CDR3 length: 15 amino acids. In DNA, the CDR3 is TGTGCCAGCTCACCACCGGCGGGAAGGACCGGGGAGCTGTTTTTT. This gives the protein CASSPPAGRTGELFF.